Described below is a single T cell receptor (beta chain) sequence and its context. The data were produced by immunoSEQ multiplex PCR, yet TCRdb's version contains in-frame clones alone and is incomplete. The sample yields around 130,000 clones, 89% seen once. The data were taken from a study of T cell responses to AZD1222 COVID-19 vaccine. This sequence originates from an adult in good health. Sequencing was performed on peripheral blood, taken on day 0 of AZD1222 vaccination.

CDR3 bases: TGTGCCATCAGTGTCGGGGGAAAGAACTATGGCTACACCTTC. Its translation is CAISVGGKNYGYTF. This chain uses TRBV10-3 with TRBJ1-2; TRBD1 might be the D (5 bases). Germline V lookup: CDR1 ENHRY, CDR2 SYGVKD. Trimming pared 4 bases from V and 2 bases from J, leaving 11 bases between. The CDR3 is 14 amino acids.